The clone carrying this T cell receptor beta chain was counted between two and nine times. Under the authors' procedure: Counts of nucleated cells, estimated from reference gene primer amplification, were obtained. Sequencing was performed with immunoSEQ multiplex PCR; in TCRdb, only in-frame clones are kept and a portion is missing. The V and J calls and clone size were taken over from that table, and D and trimming were inferred from the DNA. The sample holds 300,000 to 400,000 clones, around 87% seen once. This record comes from a study of blood T cell repertoires in COVID-19. Study in general: From the United States, Italy and Spain came samples of acute and convalescent COVID-19. T cells, B-cell-depleted T cells, or PBMCs provided the cDNA or gDNA that served as material.

The CDR3 runs 18 residues. CDR1 is MNHEY, CDR2 SVGEGT, per germline. V lost 0 bases, J lost 1 base, and 6 bases stayed unmatched. This sequence was found in a man in his fifties or sixties with active or convalescent COVID-19. The J gene is TRBJ2-7, the V gene TRBV6-2 or TRBV6-3, with 13 positions matching TRBD2. The material sequenced was peripheral blood. This chain's CDR3 is CASSYSPTSGGFSYEQYF. CDR3 in DNA: TGTGCCAGCAGTTACTCCCCGACTAGCGGGGGGTTTTCCTACGAGCAGTACTTC.